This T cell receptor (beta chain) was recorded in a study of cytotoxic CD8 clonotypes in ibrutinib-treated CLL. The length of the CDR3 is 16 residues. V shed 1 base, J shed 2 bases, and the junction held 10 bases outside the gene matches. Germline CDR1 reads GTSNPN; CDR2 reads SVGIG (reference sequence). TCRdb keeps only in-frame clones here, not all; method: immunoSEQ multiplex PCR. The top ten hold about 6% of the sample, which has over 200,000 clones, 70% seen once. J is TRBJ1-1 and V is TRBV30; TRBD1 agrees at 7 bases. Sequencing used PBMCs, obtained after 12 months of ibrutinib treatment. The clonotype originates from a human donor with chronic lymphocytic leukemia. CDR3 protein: CAWSDRGPSINTEAFF. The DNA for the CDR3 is TGTGCCTGGAGTGACAGGGGACCTTCTATAAACACTGAAGCTTTCTTT.